The rows below give T cell receptor beta chains drawn from one sample of a study of shared clonotypes between healthy human individuals. The table came from immunoSEQ multiplex PCR; TCRdb's copy has only in-frame clones and leaves some out. The sample lists about 1 million clones, roughly 70% seen once, with approximately 1.5% in the top ten. The sample consisted of memory CD4+ T cells sorted from blood. These receptor sequences come from a man younger than 30 in good health. Each CDR3 is given with its conserved first and last residue. A D gene is named only where the DNA matches it firmly. Some rows have no size entry. The others give once, few or many, or a class for an expanded clone.

clone_size j_call v_call d_call cdr3_nt cdr3_aa
- TRBJ1-5 TRBV28 TRBD1 TGTGCCAGCAGGACCGCGACAGGGGACAATCAGCCCCAGCATTTT CASRTATGDNQPQHF
- TRBJ1-3 TRBV18 - TGTGCCAGCTCACCCTCCCTACGGGAGGGAGGAAACACCATATATTTT CASSPSLREGGNTIYF
- TRBJ2-5 TRBV10-3 TRBD1 TGTGCCATCAGTGAGGGCAGGGGGCCAGAGACCCAGTACTTC CAISEGRGPETQYF
- TRBJ2-7 TRBV25-1 - TGTGCCAGCAGTGATCTTGGCGTCTCCTACGAGCAGTACTTC CASSDLGVSYEQYF
- TRBJ1-3 TRBV5-6 - TGTGCCAGCAGCTTGCGAGGCACTGGAAACACCATATATTTT CASSLRGTGNTIYF
- TRBJ1-2 TRBV30 TRBD1 TGTGCCTGGACCTCCGGAGGGGGCAGAGGCTACACCTTC CAWTSGGGRGYTF
- TRBJ1-2 TRBV11-2 TRBD1 TGTGCCAGCAGCTTAGCCCCGGACAGGCCTATCGGGAATGGCTACACCTTC CASSLAPDRPIGNGYTF
- TRBJ1-4 TRBV4-1 - TGCGCCAGCAGCCAACCGGATGACTTTTACGGGGTGGAAGAAAAACTGTTTTTT CASSQPDDFYGVEEKLFF
- TRBJ2-7 TRBV5-4 - TGTGCCAGCAGCCTAGACTTGGCTTACGAGCAGTACTTC CASSLDLAYEQYF
- TRBJ1-2 TRBV27 TRBD1 TGTGCCAGCAGTGCTAACAGGGGTCGCTACACCTTC CASSANRGRYTF
- TRBJ2-7 TRBV7-8 - TGTGCCAGCAGCGGGCACAGGGACTCCTACGAGCAGTACTTC CASSGHRDSYEQYF
- TRBJ1-4 TRBV10-3 - TGTGCCATCAGTGACGACGGGGGAGGGAGCGAAAAACTGTTTTTT CAISDDGGGSEKLFF
- TRBJ2-2 TRBV4-3 - TGCGCCAGCAGGGACCGACAGATTAACACCGGGGAGCTGTTTTTT CASRDRQINTGELFF
- TRBJ1-2 TRBV28 - TGTGCCAGCTTGACCCCTCAACCCACTAACTATGGCTACACCTTC CASLTPQPTNYGYTF
once TRBJ2-4 TRBV27 - TGTGCCAGCAGTTTGGAGGGGGGCATTCAGTACTTC CASSLEGGIQYF
- TRBJ2-1 TRBV5-1 - TGCGCCAGCAGCTTGGTGGGGACAAGCTCCTACAATGAGCAGTTCTTC CASSLVGTSSYNEQFF